This T cell receptor beta chain was documented in a study of blood T cell repertoires in COVID-19. Trimming left V 5 bases short and J 7 bases short, with 15 bases between. The CDR3 contains 14 residues. Germline CDR1 LNHDA, CDR2 SQIVND (reference sequence). Libraries were prepared by immunoSEQ multiplex PCR; TCRdb keeps only in-frame clonotypes and omits some of them. The table shows 250,000 to 300,000 clones, with about four fifths occurring only once. This clone was recorded many times. Material: PBMCs or T cells enriched from blood (not recorded which). The V gene is TRBV19, the J gene TRBJ1-5; D may be TRBD1 (5 bases). This clonotype originated in a man aged 35-49 years who had been exposed to COVID-19. This CDR3 reads CASSASRDAQPQHF. CDR3 nucleotides: TGTGCCAGTAGTGCCTCCAGGGATGCCCAGCCCCAGCATTTT.